This TCR beta chain was captured by sequencing in a study of T cell responses to AZD1222 COVID-19 vaccine. Study in general: The analysis combined second doses at about 4 or about 12 weeks.

General study findings and limits: Spike-specific TCR breadth and depth both grew after two AZD1222 doses. After the peak T cell response, and only then, were repertoires sampled. Baseline testing showed seropositivity in only a handful of AZD1222 recipients.

Assay used: immunoSEQ multiplex PCR; TCRdb lists only in-frame clones, some missing. This table has approximately 150,000 clones, around nine tenths appearing once. Trimming removed 4 bases at V and 9 bases at J, with 12 bases between. The CDR3 has 12 residues. The germline V gene has CDR1 SGHAT and CDR2 FQNNGV. Of note for this clone: Its antigen remains unidentified.

This sequence joins TRBV11-2 and TRBJ1-2, with no clear D. This clonotype was obtained from an adult in good health. The source was peripheral blood, collected on day 0 of AZD1222 vaccination. The CDR3 here is CASSSELGRYTF. CDR3 in DNA: TGTGCCAGCAGCTCAGAATTAGGGCGCTACACCTTC.